Following are 29 T cell receptor beta chains from one sample sequenced in a study of neurological immune-mediated disorders. MiXCR, applied by TCRdb to the 5' RACE reads, yields one record per CDR3 protein. The table records tens of thousands of distinct CDR3 sequences, around 15% of them present only once. Sequencing was done on a sample of CD8+ T cells from blood. The receptor set was obtained from a woman aged 18-29 years with multiple sclerosis.

This clonotype has at least ten counts. The V gene is TRBV6-5, the J gene TRBJ1-1; D uncertain. The germline V gene encodes CDR1 MNHEY and CDR2 SVGAGI. The V end was cut by 5 bases, the J end by 9 bases, with 16 bases between. The CDR3 consists of 13 residues. Written as DNA, the CDR3 is TGTGCCAGCAGTCCGTCCATGGGGTCTAAAGCTTTCTTT. It yields the protein CASSPSMGSKAFF.

There are many counts of this clonotype. The rearrangement joins TRBV19 to TRBJ1-1; no definite D call. The ends were cut back, 3 bases at V and 1 base at J, with 6 bases in the middle. The CDR3 spans 13 residues. The germline CDR1 and CDR2 sequences are LNHDA and SQIVND (reference sequence). CDR3 in DNA: TGTGCCAGTAGTATCCCCGGGAACACTGAAGCTTTCTTT. Translation: CASSIPGNTEAFF.

In this sample, this clonotype turned up many times. The gene calls are TRBV29-1 and TRBJ2-1; 10 bases fit TRBD2. CDR3 length equals 18 residues. CDR1 is SQVTM, CDR2 ANQGSEA, per germline. Trimming took 2 bases from V and 0 from J; bases not matched to a gene: 10. The CDR3 region is CSVEWVDWTSGSYNEQFF. CDR3 bases: TGCAGCGTTGAATGGGTTGATTGGACTAGCGGCTCCTACAATGAGCAGTTCTTC.

The chain combines TRBV18 with TRBJ1-1; D not resolved. Germline V lookup: CDR1 KGHSH, CDR2 LQKENI. The CDR3 length is 14 residues. V was shortened by 2 bases and J by 4 bases, with 11 bases between the two germline ends. The CDR3 coding sequence is TGTGCCAGCTCACCAGGTCCTTCGGGCACTGAAGCTTTCTTT. It is translated as CASSPGPSGTEAFF.

This clonotype was seen many times. The chain combines TRBV10-3 with TRBJ1-1, with D perhaps matching TRBD1 (6 bases). CDR1 and CDR2 (germline): ENHRY, SYGVKD. Trimming left V 7 bases short and J 4 bases short, with 13 bases between. The CDR3 extends over 13 amino acids. The CDR3 nucleotides are TGTGCCATCACAAAACAGGGTGGCACTGAAGCTTTCTTT. This encodes CAITKQGGTEAFF.

This clonotype was detected many times. The rearrangement uses TRBV20-1 and TRBJ2-1, with 7 bases lining up with TRBD2. The germline gives CDR1 DFQATT, CDR2 SNEGSKA (reference sequence). The CDR3 runs to 15 residues. The J segment lost 7 bases and the V segment lost 3 bases, leaving 12 bases of the junction unmatched. The CDR3 bases are TGCAGTGCTAGCCCAAGCGGGACGTACGGAAATGAGCAGTTCTTC. Protein product: CSASPSGTYGNEQFF.

Many counts were recorded for this clonotype. The chain links TRBV29-1 to TRBJ2-1; TRBD2 agrees at 7 bases. The trim removed 4 bases at V and 1 base at J, leaving 19 bases unmatched. Germline V gene lookup returns CDR1 SQVTM and CDR2 ANQGSEA. This CDR3 has 19 residues. The CDR3 reads CSVVPPVASGRRSYNEQFF. The CDR3 DNA is TGCAGCGTTGTTCCCCCGGTTGCTAGCGGACGTAGGTCCTACAATGAGCAGTTCTTC.

This clonotype is classed as medium-sized (0.01 to 0.1%). The V gene is TRBV12-3 or TRBV12-4, the J gene TRBJ2-1; a possible D gene is TRBD2 (6 bases). The CDR3 is made up of 14 amino acids. With 10 bases removed from V and 0 bases from J, the gap between germline ends came to 13 bases. DNA of the CDR3: TGTGCCATCTGCGACGGGAGCTCCTACAATGAGCAGTTCTTC. Translated: CAICDGSSYNEQFF.

This clonotype was seen just once. J is TRBJ1-4 and V is TRBV14; the D gene is possibly TRBD1 (5 bases). Looked up from germline, CDR1 is SGHDN and CDR2 is FVKESK. V lost 3 bases to trimming and J lost 2 bases, with 10 bases between them. The length of the CDR3 is 15 residues. CDR3: CASSHPGSTNEKLFF. CDR3 bases: TGTGCCAGCAGCCACCCAGGGAGCACTAATGAAAAACTGTTTTTT.

This clonotype is medium-sized in the sample. The chain carries TRBV9 and TRBJ1-1; the match to TRBD1 covers 8 bases. The V and J ends lost 0 bases and 7 bases, in that order; junction bases with no gene match: 5. CDR1 is SGDLS, CDR2 YYNGEE, per germline. This CDR3 contains 14 residues. The CDR3 bases are TGTGCCAGCAGCGTAGGAGGGACAGGCAATGAAGCTTTCTTT. It is translated as CASSVGGTGNEAFF. The full variable domain, with the rest looked up from reference TRBV9 and TRBJ1-1, is DSGVTQTPKHLITATGQRVTLRCSPRSGDLSVYWYQQSLDQGLQFLIQYYNGEERAKGNILERFSAQQFPDLHSELNLSSLELGDSALYFCASSVGGTGNEAFFGQGTRLTVV.

This CDR3 is CASSLSMGNNQPQHF. CDR3 coding DNA: TGTGCCAGCAGTTTATCAATGGGGAACAATCAGCCCCAGCATTTT. The chain is built from TRBV27 and TRBJ1-5; D gene unclear. Germline V gene lookup returns CDR1 MNHEY and CDR2 SMNVEV (reference sequence). The CDR3 spans 15 residues. V lost 0 bases and J 3 bases, leaving 9 bases between the germline ends.

This clonotype was found a few times. V and J are TRBV29-1 and TRBJ2-1; 9 bases align to TRBD2. V lost 7 bases and J lost 7; bases outside the gene matches: 11. Germline V gene data show CDR1 as SQVTM and CDR2 as ANQGSEA. The CDR3 has 14 amino acids. This chain's CDR3 is CSGGGGGAGNEQFF. The CDR3 DNA sequence: TGCAGCGGCGGTGGCGGGGGGGCGGGTAATGAGCAGTTCTTC.

This clonotype was seen repeatedly, ten times or more. The chain uses TRBV10-2 and TRBJ1-1; the D is unclear. Trimming stripped 8 bases from V and 1 base from J, with 11 bases between. Germline lookup yields CDR1 WSHSY and CDR2 SAAADI. This CDR3 region has 13 residues. DNA of the CDR3: TGCGCCAGCCTGTCGGCGGGGAACACTGAAGCTTTCTTT. It codes for CASLSAGNTEAFF.

By its share, this clonotype is medium-sized. The chain carries TRBV29-1 and TRBJ2-2; TRBD2 matches 8 bases. CDR1 and CDR2 from the germline V gene are SQVTM and ANQGSEA. V lost 4 bases and J lost 5; bases outside the gene matches: 6. The CDR3 totals 14 residues. Here the CDR3 DNA reads TGCAGCGTTGTGAGCGGGAGCGGGACCGGGGAGCTGTTTTTT. This sequence encodes CSVVSGSGTGELFF.

This chain connects TRBV20-1 to TRBJ1-1, with D possibly TRBD1 on 5 matching bases. Germline V gene data show CDR1 as DFQATT and CDR2 as SNEGSKA (reference sequence). This CDR3 is 14 amino acids long. The V gene lost 3 bases and the J gene lost 5 bases, with 16 bases spanning the gap. The CDR3 region is CSASGGGSVTEAFF. CDR3 DNA sequence: TGCAGTGCTAGTGGTGGGGGTTCGGTGACTGAAGCTTTCTTT.

This clonotype rates as medium-sized (0.01 to 0.1%). The chain has TRBV5-1 and TRBJ2-1; 8 bases agree with TRBD1. Germline assignment: CDR1 SGHRS and CDR2 YFSETQ. The CDR3 runs 15 residues. V trimming: 0 bases; J trimming: 10 bases; junction bases outside the gene matches: 9. DNA of the CDR3: TGCGCCAGCAGCTTGGGGGGCCAGGGGGCTTCCGAGCAGTTCTTC. Translating it yields CASSLGGQGASEQFF.

CDR3 sequence reads: CAIGGGIEQFF. The CDR3 DNA reads as TGTGCCATCGGTGGTGGGATTGAGCAGTTCTTC. This chain connects TRBV10-3 to TRBJ2-1; unclear D gene. Per the germline V gene, CDR1 is ENHRY and CDR2 is SYGVKD. Trimming removed 8 bases at V and 9 bases at J, with 11 bases between. The CDR3 runs 11 residues.

This clonotype was seen ten or more times. The J gene is TRBJ1-5, the V gene TRBV20-1; the D gene is possibly TRBD1 (6 bases). This CDR3 is built from 14 residues. Per the germline V gene, CDR1 is DFQATT and CDR2 is SNEGSKA (reference sequence). V shed 6 bases and J shed 1 base, with 13 bases lying between them. CDR3: CSAKGTLSNQPQHF. The CDR3 nucleotides are TGCAGTGCGAAAGGGACACTGAGCAATCAGCCCCAGCATTTT.

This clonotype was found many times. V is TRBV2 and J is TRBJ1-4; no reliable D call. Trimming left V 5 bases short and J 0 bases short, with 10 bases between. Germline V gene lookup returns CDR1 SNHLY and CDR2 FYNNEI. The CDR3 runs to 15 residues. The CDR3 is CASSFSQTTNEKLFF. The CDR3 nucleotides are TGTGCCAGCAGTTTTTCCCAGACAACTAATGAAAAACTGTTTTTT.

This clonotype was detected many times. The chain combines TRBV20-1 with TRBJ2-1, with TRBD1 matching 7 bases. CDR3 length: 15 residues. V was clipped by 0 bases and J by 5 bases; unmatched bases: 7. Germline V gene data show CDR1 as DFQATT and CDR2 as SNEGSKA (reference sequence). The CDR3 here is CSARDEDRPNNEQFF. Here the CDR3 DNA reads TGCAGTGCTAGAGATGAGGACAGGCCGAACAATGAGCAGTTCTTC.

This rearrangement joins TRBV9 to TRBJ2-2; unclear D gene. V lost 0 bases and J lost 4, with 10 bases in between. This CDR3 is 15 amino acids long. Germline V gives CDR1 SGDLS, CDR2 YYNGEE. CDR3 sequence reads: CASSVAMGFTGELFF. The CDR3 region has the DNA TGTGCCAGCAGCGTAGCTATGGGGTTCACCGGGGAGCTGTTTTTT.

This clonotype has a count of ten or more. The V and J genes are TRBV7-6 and TRBJ2-5; the D gene could be TRBD1 or TRBD2 (5 bases each). CDR3 size: 14 residues. Trimming shortened V by 8 bases and J by 5 bases, and 18 bases separated the two germline ends. The germline CDR1 and CDR2 sequences are SGHVS and FNYEAQ. This CDR3 is CASPRDLWGETQYF. As DNA, the CDR3 is TGTGCCAGCCCACGGGACCTATGGGGCGAGACCCAGTACTTC. The whole variable domain, filled in from reference TRBV7-6 and TRBJ2-5, reads GAGVSQSPRYKVTKRGQDVALRCDPISGHVSLYWYRQALGQGPEFLTYFNYEAQQDKSGLPNDRFSAERPEGSISTLTIQRTEQRDSAMYRCASPRDLWGETQYFGPGTRLLVL.

This chain joins TRBV30 and TRBJ1-4; 7 bases fit TRBD1. The CDR3 is 13 residues long. J was trimmed by 7 bases and V by 5 bases; bases with no gene match: 7. Germline CDR1 is GTSNPN and CDR2 is SVGIG (reference sequence). The CDR3 sequence: CAWGQDSGEKLFF. CDR3 DNA sequence: TGTGCCTGGGGACAGGACTCGGGTGAAAAACTGTTTTTT.

Many counts were recorded for this clonotype. The J gene is TRBJ2-5, the V gene TRBV14; the D gene is possibly TRBD1 (5 bases). The CDR3 consists of 18 residues. Germline V CDR1 and CDR2: SGHDN, FVKESK. Trimming took 0 bases from V and 0 from J, leaving 17 bases between them. This CDR3 reads CASSQELPGNNYQETQYF. The CDR3 DNA sequence: TGTGCCAGCAGCCAAGAACTTCCAGGGAACAACTACCAAGAGACCCAGTACTTC.

This clonotype was recorded at least ten times. The chain combines TRBV9 with TRBJ2-2; perhaps TRBD1 as D (6 bases). Germline CDR1 SGDLS, CDR2 YYNGEE. V was pared by 3 bases and J by 7 bases, with 19 bases between. The CDR3 contains 16 residues. DNA of the CDR3: TGTGCCAGCAGCGCCCCAAAGGACAGTTCATACGGGGAGCTGTTTTTT. Its protein is CASSAPKDSSYGELFF.

This clonotype came up a few times. The rearrangement uses TRBV6-6 and TRBJ2-1; no clear D. V was cut by 5 bases and J by 9 bases, with 5 bases left in between. Germline loops: CDR1 MNHNY, CDR2 SVGAGI (reference sequence). The CDR3 length is 10 residues. The CDR3 protein is CASSQVEQFF. The CDR3 DNA reads TGTGCCAGCAGTCAGGTTGAGCAGTTCTTC.

This chain joins TRBV5-1 and TRBJ1-1; D call uncertain. Trimming shortened V by 4 bases and J by 1 base, and 11 bases separated the two germline ends. Germline lookup yields CDR1 SGHRS and CDR2 YFSETQ. The length of the CDR3 is 14 residues. CDR3 DNA: TGCGCCAGCAGCGAGGTCCCGAAGAACACTGAAGCTTTCTTT. It encodes CASSEVPKNTEAFF. Looking up the rest from reference TRBV5-1 and TRBJ1-1 gives the full variable domain: KAGVTQTPRYLIKTRGQQVTLSCSPISGHRSVSWYQQTPGQGLQFLFEYFSETQRNKGNFPGRFSGRQFSNSRSEMNVSTLELGDSALYLCASSEVPKNTEAFFGQGTRLTVV.

This clonotype was seen many times. CDR3 sequence: CASSLPGFGQPQHF. In nucleotides, the CDR3 is TGTGCCAGCAGTCTACCGGGGTTCGGTCAGCCCCAGCATTTT. This chain joins TRBV27 and TRBJ1-5, with D uncertain. The CDR3 runs to 14 residues. V was trimmed by 5 bases and J by 6 bases, leaving 14 bases between them. Germline V lookup: CDR1 MNHEY, CDR2 SMNVEV (reference sequence).

There are many counts of this clonotype. This sequence joins TRBV5-6 and TRBJ1-5; D is uncertain. This CDR3 has 13 amino acids. V lost 4 bases to trimming and J lost 7 bases, with 12 bases between them. Germline CDR1 reads SGHDT; CDR2 reads YYEEEE. DNA for the CDR3: TGTGCCAGCAGCGTGCAAGATGGGCAGCCCCAGCATTTT. The encoded protein is CASSVQDGQPQHF.